The sample holds a few counts of the clone carrying this T cell receptor (beta chain). Antigen unknown. This record belongs to a study of cytotoxic CD8 clonotypes in ibrutinib-treated CLL. Study overall: Specimens for response were gathered following a median approximately 12 months of therapy, spanning 6 to 36. Across samples, productive templates numbered 200,000 to 300,000 and productive rearrangements reached about 99,000 on average.

Measured with immunoSEQ multiplex PCR; TCRdb has only the in-frame clones, and not every one. Here the sample spans 19,000 or so clones, roughly 60% being singletons. The CDR3 runs to 12 residues. Between the trimmed V and J ends, which lost 5 bases and 1 base, there was a span of 2 bases. Germline lookup yields CDR1 SGHNT and CDR2 YENEEA. Study results and limitations: Clonality was higher at ibrutinib response and returned toward baseline at progression.

The TCR originated in a human donor with chronic lymphocytic leukemia. Sequenced here: PBMCs, sampled after 12 months of ibrutinib treatment. The chain employs TRBV11-3 and TRBJ2-2; D gene unclear. CDR3 bases: TGTGCCAGCAGCCGGAACACCGGGGAGCTGTTTTTT. It codes for CASSRNTGELFF.